Following are 17 T cell receptor beta chains from one sample sequenced in a study of neurological immune-mediated disorders. TCRdb analysed the 5' RACE reads with MiXCR anew, one entry per CDR3 protein. Of around 60,000 distinct CDR3 sequences in the sample, approximately 3.6% were seen once. Sequencing was performed on PBMCs. The source is a woman in her fifties or sixties with multiple sclerosis.

This clonotype was picked up many times. The chain is built from TRBV28 and TRBJ2-1; a weak D match, TRBD1 (5 bases). Trimming took 4 bases from V and 9 from J, leaving 16 bases between them. The CDR3 totals 14 residues. CDR1 is MDHEN, CDR2 SYDVKM, per germline. The CDR3 protein is CASSSPGHSSEQFF. In DNA, the CDR3 is TGTGCCAGCAGTTCCCCCGGACATTCCAGTGAGCAGTTCTTC. Using reference TRBV28 and TRBJ2-1 for the parts outside the CDR3, the full variable domain is DVKVTQSSRYLVKRTGEKVFLECVQDMDHENMFWYRQDPGLGLRLIYFSYDVKMKEKGDIPEGYSVSREKKERFSLILESASTNQTSMYLCASSSPGHSSEQFFGPGTRLTVL.

This clonotype was detected ten times or more. The chain joins TRBV5-1 to TRBJ2-1; 7 nucleotides match TRBD2. The CDR3 sequence is 16 residues long. Germline V lookup: CDR1 SGHRS, CDR2 YFSETQ. V lost 0 bases, J lost 6 bases, and 9 bases stayed unmatched. CDR3 protein: CASSLDPRTSGNEQFF. The CDR3 bases are TGCGCCAGCAGCTTGGACCCCCGGACTAGTGGCAATGAGCAGTTCTTC.

This clonotype was counted at least ten times. This rearrangement joins TRBV4-1 to TRBJ2-1; possible D gene TRBD2, 6 bases. CDR1 and CDR2 from the germline V gene are MGHRA and YSYEKL. Trimming cost V 5 bases and J 5 bases, with 13 bases left between them. The CDR3 extends over 14 amino acids. The CDR3 region is CASSLRSGDNEQFF. The CDR3 DNA reads as TGCGCCAGCAGCTTAAGATCGGGGGACAATGAGCAGTTCTTC.

This clonotype was recorded at least ten times. V is TRBV6-4 and J is TRBJ2-7, with TRBD2 matching over 11 bases. With V trimmed by 2 bases and J by 6 bases, 12 bases remained unmatched. This CDR3 has 17 residues. Germline V gene sequence: CDR1 MRHNA, CDR2 SNTAGT. CDR3 amino acids: CASSDAPLAGGPGEQYF. The CDR3 DNA reads TGTGCCAGCAGTGACGCCCCTTTAGCGGGAGGGCCGGGCGAGCAGTACTTC.

This clonotype was counted at least ten times. This chain links TRBV20-1 with TRBJ2-7; 11 bases align to TRBD2. The junction had 10 bases not matched to a gene; V was cut back by 2 bases and J by 4 bases. The CDR3 length is 16 residues. Per the germline V gene, CDR1 is DFQATT and CDR2 is SNEGSKA (reference sequence). CDR3 nucleotides: TGCAGTGCTAGAACTAACTTAGCGGGGGGGACTTACGAGCAGTACTTC. As protein: CSARTNLAGGTYEQYF.

This clonotype was counted many times. The chain combines TRBV9 with TRBJ2-1; D is undetermined. CDR1 and CDR2 (germline): SGDLS, YYNGEE. Between the trimmed V and J ends, which lost 0 bases and 7 bases, there was a span of 11 bases. The CDR3 runs 14 residues. CDR3 sequence (DNA): TGTGCCAGCAGCGTAGATCAGTTTACGAATGAGCAGTTCTTC. Translating gives CASSVDQFTNEQFF.

This clonotype was picked up many times. The chain joins TRBV15 to TRBJ2-7; no reliable D call. With 0 bases removed from V and 4 bases from J, the gap between germline ends came to 10 bases. Germline V lookup: CDR1 LNHNV, CDR2 YYDKDF (reference sequence). The CDR3 runs 14 residues. CDR3 sequence (DNA): TGTGCCACCAGCAGAGATCGAGGAGATTACGAGCAGTACTTC. Protein product: CATSRDRGDYEQYF.

There are many counts of this clonotype. The chain couples TRBV6-2 or TRBV6-3 to TRBJ2-1, with D possibly TRBD2 on 6 matching bases. Germline V gives CDR1 MNHEY, CDR2 SVGEGT. With 7 bases removed from V and 3 bases from J, the gap between germline ends came to 13 bases. The length of the CDR3 is 14 residues. CDR3 nucleotide sequence: TGTGCCAGCATTCTCGGGGGATACTACAATGAGCAGTTCTTC. As protein: CASILGGYYNEQFF.

This clonotype was detected many times. This chain links TRBV5-6 with TRBJ2-2; TRBD1 might be the D (6 bases). From germline, CDR1 is SGHDT and CDR2 YYEEEE. V was trimmed by 4 bases and J by 2 bases, leaving 15 bases between them. The CDR3 totals 16 residues. The CDR3 spells CASSSLDRRNTGELFF. Here the CDR3 DNA reads TGTGCCAGCAGCAGTCTAGACAGGCGCAACACCGGGGAGCTGTTTTTT.

This clonotype was found many times. This chain connects TRBV7-3 to TRBJ2-1; 10 bases align to TRBD1. Unmatched junction bases numbered 6, after V lost 5 bases and J lost 2 bases. The CDR3 sequence is 16 residues long. Germline V gene sequence: CDR1 SGHTA, CDR2 FQGTGA. DNA of the CDR3: TGTGCCAGCAGCATCACCGGGACAGGGGCCTACAATGAGCAGTTCTTC. As protein: CASSITGTGAYNEQFF.

At least ten counts were recorded for this clonotype. This chain uses TRBV5-6 with TRBJ2-1, with 9 bases matching TRBD2. The trim removed 0 bases at V and 4 bases at J, leaving 11 bases unmatched. Germline V gene sequence: CDR1 SGHDT, CDR2 YYEEEE. CDR3 length equals 18 residues. The CDR3 nucleotides are TGTGCCAGCAGCTTGGCCGTAATAGCGGGAGTACATTACAATGAGCAGTTCTTC. It codes for CASSLAVIAGVHYNEQFF.

This clonotype was seen ten or more times. This chain connects TRBV12-3 or TRBV12-4 to TRBJ2-3, with D unclear. CDR3 length equals 14 residues. Trimming pared 6 bases from V and 6 bases from J, leaving 16 bases between. The CDR3 loop reads CASSSSDQRDTQYF. The CDR3 DNA reads TGTGCCAGCAGCTCCTCCGATCAGAGGGATACGCAGTATTTT.

This clonotype was seen many times. The chain couples TRBV28 to TRBJ1-1; D is possibly TRBD1 (5 bases). From germline, CDR1 is MDHEN and CDR2 SYDVKM. Trimming removed 6 bases from V and 5 bases from J, with 13 bases in between. CDR3 length: 13 residues. CDR3 amino acids: CASSTSWGTEAFF. The CDR3 DNA sequence: TGTGCCAGCAGCACTTCGTGGGGGACTGAAGCTTTCTTT.

In this sample, this clonotype turned up many times. This chain connects TRBV20-1 to TRBJ1-5; TRBD1 might be the D (6 bases). There are 13 residues in the CDR3. Germline CDR1 DFQATT, CDR2 SNEGSKA (reference sequence). V was cut by 6 bases and J by 5 bases, with 14 bases left in between. The CDR3 sequence is CSATGPRDQPQHF. The CDR3 coding sequence is TGCAGTGCAACAGGGCCTAGGGATCAGCCCCAGCATTTT.

Many counts were recorded for this clonotype. The V and J genes are TRBV20-1 and TRBJ1-2; D gene unclear. V shed 3 bases and J shed 3 bases, with 8 bases lying between them. This CDR3 contains 12 residues. Germline CDR1 is DFQATT and CDR2 is SNEGSKA (reference sequence). The CDR3 nucleotides are TGCAGTGCTAGGAACAGAGACTATGGCTACACCTTC. Its protein is CSARNRDYGYTF.

This clonotype has a count of ten or more. The chain employs TRBV20-1 and TRBJ2-1; D gene ambiguous. Germline assignment: CDR1 DFQATT and CDR2 SNEGSKA (reference sequence). Trimming took 3 bases from V and 7 from J, leaving 10 bases between them. This CDR3 is built from 12 residues. The CDR3 sequence is CSARRQANEQFF. CDR3 nucleotide sequence: TGCAGTGCTAGGCGGCAGGCGAATGAGCAGTTCTTC.

There are many counts of this clonotype. The chain combines TRBV2 with TRBJ2-1; 7 bases are a match to TRBD1. J gave up 6 bases and V 7 bases, and 6 bases lay outside the gene matches. This CDR3 has 13 residues. Germline CDR1 SNHLY, CDR2 FYNNEI. The DNA for the CDR3 is TGTGCCAGCACTCGGGACAGTACCAATGAGCAGTTCTTC. Encoded protein: CASTRDSTNEQFF.